This T cell receptor beta chain was found in a study of T cells in Graves' hyperthyroidism and ophthalmopathy. Regarding the study as a whole: Before onset, ophthalmopathy was predicted by the model a median 6.5 months earlier.

Authors of the study amplified TCR beta CDR3 regions from RNA transcripts. The HTBI set primed first-round TCR CDR3 RT-PCR. Via MiXCR, TCRdb re-called the multiplex PCR reads, giving one row per CDR3 protein. Of around 340,000 distinct CDR3 sequences in the sample, around 23% are singletons; the top ten hold 50%. As concerns this clonotype: What it recognizes is unknown.

This CDR3 contains 17 residues. Germline CDR1 and CDR2: SGHVS and FQNEAQ. V was pared by 6 bases and J by 4 bases, with 14 bases of the junction left unmatched. The sequenced sample consisted of blood. This TCR was recovered from a woman in her 50s with Graves' hyperthyroidism. The rearrangement uses TRBV7-8 and TRBJ2-5, with TRBD2 matching over 10 bases. CDR3: CASSSLLVAGGGETQYF. The CDR3 nucleotides are TGTGCCAGCAGTTCCCTTCTCGTAGCGGGAGGTGGAGAGACCCAGTACTTC.